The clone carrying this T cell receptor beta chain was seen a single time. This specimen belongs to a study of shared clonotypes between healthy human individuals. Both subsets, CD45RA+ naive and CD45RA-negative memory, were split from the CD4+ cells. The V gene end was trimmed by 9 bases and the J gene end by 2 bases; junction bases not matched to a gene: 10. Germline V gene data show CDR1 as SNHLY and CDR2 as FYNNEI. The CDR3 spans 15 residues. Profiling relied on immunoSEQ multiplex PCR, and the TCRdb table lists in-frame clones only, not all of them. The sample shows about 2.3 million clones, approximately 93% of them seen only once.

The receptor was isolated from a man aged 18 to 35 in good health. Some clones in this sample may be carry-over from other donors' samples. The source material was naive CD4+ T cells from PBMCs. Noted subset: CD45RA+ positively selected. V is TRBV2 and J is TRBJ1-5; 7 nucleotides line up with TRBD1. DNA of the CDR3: TGTGCCAGTGGAGGGGGCTTCGGGGGCAATCAGCCCCAGCATTTT. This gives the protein CASGGGFGGNQPQHF.